The present TCR beta chain was sequenced within a study of cytomegalovirus exposure and HLA in healthy donors. Points from the study as a whole: In a later analysis, most CMV-associated TCR beta chains appeared HLA-restricted. Relative to equally common others, HLA-associated TCR beta chains showed greater clonal expansion in a later analysis.

This clone was picked up a small number of times. Its matching antigen is unknown. The PCR was carried out with 60 Vbeta primers and 13 Jbeta primers. Sequencing was performed with immunoSEQ multiplex PCR; in TCRdb, only in-frame clones are kept and a portion is missing. Of 160,000 or so clones listed, 65% to 85% are singletons. In nominal health when sampled, donors likely had unrecorded immune exposures nonetheless. The source of this sequence is a woman in her twenties or thirties in good health and CMV-seropositive. Sequencing input: PBMCs.

The CDR3 DNA follows: TGTGCCAGCAGCCAAGGCAGAGCCAGGGGCCAGTACTTC. It is translated as CASSQGRARGQYF. This sequence joins TRBV4-2 and TRBJ2-5, with D maybe TRBD1 (6 bases). This CDR3 is built from 13 residues. Germline CDR1 and CDR2: LGHNA and YNFKEQ. V dropped 1 base and J dropped 10 bases, with 13 bases sitting between them.